A single TCR beta chain is shown here with its context. It lacks a known antigen. This entry comes from a study of monozygotic twins with inflammatory bowel disease (dated by TCRdb to between 2018 and 2021). In the study overall: The full study comprised around 28 monozygotic twin pairs: nine German pairs (four IBD-concordant, five IBD-discordant) and 19 IBD-discordant Danish pairs. The search for disease-associated traits relied mainly on comparing, within discordant pairs, IBD patients with their genetically identical healthy co-twins. Each individual had, on average, about 151 000 unique TCRalpha sequences and 181 000 unique TCRbeta sequences available for analysis.

The investigation overall reported the following: Background noise and inter-individual variability may have been introduced into the repertoires by the differing immunosuppressive treatments among patients. No single strong signal or clonotype linked to IBD turned up in the results, so the idea that one exists was not supported. The analysis was unable to tell different T cell subtypes apart. TCRbeta repertoire diversity, by inverse Simpson index, was decreased in IBD patients compared with their healthy co-twins. Repertoire similarity did not differ between concordant and discordant twins, which could be due to limited statistical power. Compared with healthy twins, IBD patients had fewer clonotypes in common with other individuals, a difference most pronounced in patients showing signs of disease activity.

The library relied on 5' RACE. Preparation of each TCR library used 3,000 to 3,500 ng of total RNA. For each sample, cDNA synthesis was carried out in eight separate reactions using SMARTScribe reverse transcriptase. During cDNA synthesis, template switching introduced unique molecular identifiers that contained a 6-nucleotide sample barcode. Amplification of TCRalpha and TCRbeta cDNA involved two nested PCRs of around 16 and 10 cycles, and each PCR was followed by bead purification. Before amplification, cDNA was treated with uracil DNA-glycosylase and purified using the QIAquick PCR purification kit. The second PCR was the step at which Illumina TruSeq-compatible adapters and sample-specific barcodes were added. Library quality and concentration were checked on TapeStation and Qubit, and libraries were pooled at 5 to 6.5 ng each. Sequencing of pooled libraries was carried out on an Illumina HiSeq2500 single-index Rapid Run using 2 x 100 bp reads and custom sequencing primers. The published analysis was carried out like this. PCR and sequencing errors were corrected by UMI-based consensus assembly using MiGEC version 1.2.6. MiXCR version 2.1.1 was used for V(D)J alignment, clonotype assembly and CDR3 extraction. Normalisation of gene usage, clonotype sharing and MAIT/NKT TCR abundance was achieved by analysing the top 1000, 10 000 and 20 000 clonotypes per sample. After downsampling to 27 000 UMIs, diversity was calculated as the inverse Simpson index using the vegan R package. Paired Mann-Whitney U tests on discordant twin pairs were used, with Benjamini-Hochberg multiple-testing correction. After reprocessing by TCRdb, each CDR3 protein sequence is one entry, and no DNA is given. The authors' filters were not applied to this entry. Per the sample table, the count is 300,000 to 400,000 distinct CDR3 sequences. Of the sample, just over 2.5% falls within the top ten clones.

Based on the germline V gene, the CDR1 and CDR2 sequences are KGHSH and LQKENI. Its CDR3 holds 14 amino acids, cysteine through phenylalanine. No coding sequence is recorded. From each donor, a roughly 2.5 ml peripheral blood sample was collected into PAXgene tubes and stored at -80 degrees C. Without T cell sorting, total RNA was isolated from whole blood using the PAXgene blood miRNA kit on an automated QIAcube. Peripheral blood from monozygotic twin pairs concordant or discordant for inflammatory bowel disease was subjected to deep TCRalpha and TCRbeta repertoire profiling with unique molecular barcoding. Smoking habits were recorded for all twin pairs, and individuals were classified as current, former or never smokers.

This receptor was obtained from a human donor with ulcerative colitis or Crohn's disease, or a healthy co-twin of an affected twin (not recorded which). The sequenced material came from blood. The chain is encoded by TRBV18 joined to TRBJ1-6. The CDR3: CASSEQSMDSPLHF.